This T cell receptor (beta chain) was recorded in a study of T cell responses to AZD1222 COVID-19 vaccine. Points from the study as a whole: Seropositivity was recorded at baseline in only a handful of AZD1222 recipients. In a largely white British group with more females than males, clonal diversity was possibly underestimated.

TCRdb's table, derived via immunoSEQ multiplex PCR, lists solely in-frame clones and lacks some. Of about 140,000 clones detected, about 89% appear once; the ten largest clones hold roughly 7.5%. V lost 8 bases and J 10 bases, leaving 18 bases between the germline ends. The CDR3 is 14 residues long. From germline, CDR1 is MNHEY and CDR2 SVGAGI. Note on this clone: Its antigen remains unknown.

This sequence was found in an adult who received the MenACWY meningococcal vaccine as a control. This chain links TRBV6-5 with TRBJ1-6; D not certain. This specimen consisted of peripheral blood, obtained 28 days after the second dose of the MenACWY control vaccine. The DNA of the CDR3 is TGTGCCAGCGGCCGAGGACGGGTTAGCTCACCCCTCCACTTT. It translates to CASGRGRVSSPLHF.